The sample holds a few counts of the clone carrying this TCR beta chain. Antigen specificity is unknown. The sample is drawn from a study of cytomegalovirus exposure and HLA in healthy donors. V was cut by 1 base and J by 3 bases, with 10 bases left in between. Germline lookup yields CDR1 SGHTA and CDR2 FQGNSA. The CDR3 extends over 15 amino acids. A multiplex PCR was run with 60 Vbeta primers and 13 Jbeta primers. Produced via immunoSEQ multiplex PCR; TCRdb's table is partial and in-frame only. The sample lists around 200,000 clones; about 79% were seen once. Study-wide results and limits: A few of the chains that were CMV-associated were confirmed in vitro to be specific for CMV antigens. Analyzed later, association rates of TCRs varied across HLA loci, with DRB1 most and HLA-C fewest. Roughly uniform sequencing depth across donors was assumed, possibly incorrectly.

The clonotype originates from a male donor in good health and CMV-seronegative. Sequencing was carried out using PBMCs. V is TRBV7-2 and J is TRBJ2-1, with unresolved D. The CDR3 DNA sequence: TGTGCCAGCAGCTTAGTGTCTGAGAGCTACAATGAGCAGTTCTTC. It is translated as CASSLVSESYNEQFF. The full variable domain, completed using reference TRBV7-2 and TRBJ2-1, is GAGVSQSPSNKVTEKGKDVELRCDPISGHTALYWYRQSLGQGLEFLIYFQGNSAPDKSGLPSDRFSAERTGGSVSTLTIQRTQQEDSAVYLCASSLVSESYNEQFFGPGTRLTVL.